Detailed here is one T cell receptor (beta chain). The antigen is unknown. Germline loops: CDR1 SGDLS, CDR2 YYNGEE. The CDR3 is made up of 15 amino acids. V was pared by 0 bases and J by 1 base, with 2 bases of the junction left unmatched. The data were taken from a study of T cell responses to AZD1222 COVID-19 vaccine. Whole-study findings and limits: Only five or six AZD1222 recipients tested seropositive at baseline. The repertoires were collected only after the peak T cell response.

Second-dose intervals of approximately 4 or approximately 12 weeks were pooled. Using immunoSEQ multiplex PCR, the repertoire was profiled, and TCRdb retains in-frame clones only, with some absent. Here the sample spans just under 150,000 clones, roughly nine tenths being singletons. The chain recombines TRBV9 with TRBJ2-7; 9 bases map to TRBD1. The sequencing used peripheral blood, collected 28 days after the second AZD1222 dose. This receptor was taken from an adult who received the AZD1222 COVID-19 vaccine. The CDR3 here is CASSVGGTGSYEQYF. Written as DNA, the CDR3 is TGTGCCAGCAGCGTAGGGGGGACAGGGTCCTACGAGCAGTACTTC.